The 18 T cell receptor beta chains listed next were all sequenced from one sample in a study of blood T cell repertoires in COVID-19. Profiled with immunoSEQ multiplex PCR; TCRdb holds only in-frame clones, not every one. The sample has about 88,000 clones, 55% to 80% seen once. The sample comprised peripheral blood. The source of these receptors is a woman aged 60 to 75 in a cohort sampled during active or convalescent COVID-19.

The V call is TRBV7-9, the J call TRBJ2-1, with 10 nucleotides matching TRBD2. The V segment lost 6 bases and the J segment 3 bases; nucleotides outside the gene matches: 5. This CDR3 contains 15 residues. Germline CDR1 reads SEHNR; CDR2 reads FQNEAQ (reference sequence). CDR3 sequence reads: CASRTLAGVYNEQFF. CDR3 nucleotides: TGTGCCAGCAGAACCCTAGCGGGGGTCTACAATGAGCAGTTCTTC.

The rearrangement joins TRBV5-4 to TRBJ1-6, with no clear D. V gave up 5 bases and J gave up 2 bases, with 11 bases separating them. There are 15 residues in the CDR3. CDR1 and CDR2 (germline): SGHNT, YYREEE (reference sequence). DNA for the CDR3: TGTGCCAGCAGAAGCGGCAGGACCTATAATTCACCCCTCCACTTT. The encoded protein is CASRSGRTYNSPLHF.

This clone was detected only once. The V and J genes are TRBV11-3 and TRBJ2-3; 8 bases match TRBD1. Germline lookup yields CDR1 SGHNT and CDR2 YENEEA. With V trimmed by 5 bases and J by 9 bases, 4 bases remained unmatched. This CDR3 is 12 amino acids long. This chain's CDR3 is CASSAHRGTQYF. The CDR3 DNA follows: TGTGCCAGCAGCGCACACAGGGGGACGCAGTATTTT. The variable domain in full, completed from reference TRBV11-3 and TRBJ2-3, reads EAGVVQSPRYKIIEKKQPVAFWCNPISGHNTLYWYLQNLGQGPELLIRYENEEAVDDSQLPKDRFSAERLKGVDSTLKIQPAELGDSAVYLCASSAHRGTQYFGPGTRLTVL.

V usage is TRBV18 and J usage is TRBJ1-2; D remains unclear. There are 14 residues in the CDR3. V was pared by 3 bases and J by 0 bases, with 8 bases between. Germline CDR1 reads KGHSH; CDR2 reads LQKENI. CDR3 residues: CASSPVSTNYGYTF. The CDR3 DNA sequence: TGTGCCAGCTCACCGGTGAGCACTAACTATGGCTACACCTTC. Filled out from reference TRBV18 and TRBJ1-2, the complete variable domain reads NAGVMQNPRHLVRRRGQEARLRCSPMKGHSHVYWYRQLPEEGLKFMVYLQKENIIDESGMPKERFSAEFPKEGPSILRIQQVVRGDSAAYFCASSPVSTNYGYTFGSGTRLTVV.

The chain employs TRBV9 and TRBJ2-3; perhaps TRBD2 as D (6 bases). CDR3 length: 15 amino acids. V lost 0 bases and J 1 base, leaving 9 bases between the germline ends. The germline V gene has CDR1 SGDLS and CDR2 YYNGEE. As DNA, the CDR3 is TGTGCCAGCAGCGTAGCGGGGGTCCGCACAGATACGCAGTATTTT. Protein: CASSVAGVRTDTQYF.

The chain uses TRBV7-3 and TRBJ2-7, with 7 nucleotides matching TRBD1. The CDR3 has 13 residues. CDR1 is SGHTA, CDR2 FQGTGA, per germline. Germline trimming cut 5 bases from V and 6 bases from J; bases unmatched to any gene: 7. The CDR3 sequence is CASSLTGAREQYF. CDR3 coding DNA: TGTGCCAGCAGCCTCACAGGGGCACGCGAGCAGTACTTC. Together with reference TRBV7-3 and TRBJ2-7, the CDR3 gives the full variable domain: GAGVSQTPSNKVTEKGKYVELRCDPISGHTALYWYRQSLGQGPEFLIYFQGTGAADDSGLPNDRFFAVRPEGSVSTLKIQRTERGDSAVYLCASSLTGAREQYFGPGTRLTVT.

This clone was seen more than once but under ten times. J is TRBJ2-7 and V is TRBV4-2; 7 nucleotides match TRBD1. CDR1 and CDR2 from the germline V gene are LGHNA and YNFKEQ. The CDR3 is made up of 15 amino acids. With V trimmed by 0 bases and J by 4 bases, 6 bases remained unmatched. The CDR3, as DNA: TGTGCCAGCAGCCAAGATTTAACAGGGGCATACGAGCAGTACTTC. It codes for CASSQDLTGAYEQYF.

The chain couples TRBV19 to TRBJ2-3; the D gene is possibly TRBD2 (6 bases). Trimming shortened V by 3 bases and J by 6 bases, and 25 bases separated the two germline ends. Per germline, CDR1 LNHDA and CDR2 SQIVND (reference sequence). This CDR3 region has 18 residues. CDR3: CASSMSSSPGLPKDTQYF. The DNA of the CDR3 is TGTGCCAGTAGTATGTCCTCTAGTCCGGGACTCCCCAAGGATACGCAGTATTTT.

The DNA of the CDR3 is TGCGCCAGCAGCCAAGATTTCTCCGGCACAGGGGGTATTTACGAGCAGTACTTC. It translates to CASSQDFSGTGGIYEQYF. The rearrangement joins TRBV4-3 to TRBJ2-7, with 8 positions matching TRBD1. The J segment lost 4 bases and the V segment lost 0 bases, leaving 14 bases of the junction unmatched. Per germline, CDR1 LGHNA and CDR2 YSLEER. This CDR3 has 18 amino acids.

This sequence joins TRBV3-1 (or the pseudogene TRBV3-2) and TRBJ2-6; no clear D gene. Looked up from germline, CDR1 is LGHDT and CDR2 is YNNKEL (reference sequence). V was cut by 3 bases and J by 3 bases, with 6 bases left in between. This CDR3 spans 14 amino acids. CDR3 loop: CASSHGGGANVLTF. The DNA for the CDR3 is TGTGCCAGCAGCCACGGTGGTGGGGCCAACGTCCTGACTTTC.

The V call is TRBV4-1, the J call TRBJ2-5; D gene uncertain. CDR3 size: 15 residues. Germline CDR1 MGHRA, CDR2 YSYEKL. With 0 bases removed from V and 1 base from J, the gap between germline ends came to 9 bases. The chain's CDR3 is CASSQDTSLQETQYF. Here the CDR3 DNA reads TGCGCCAGCAGCCAAGATACCAGTCTCCAAGAGACCCAGTACTTC.

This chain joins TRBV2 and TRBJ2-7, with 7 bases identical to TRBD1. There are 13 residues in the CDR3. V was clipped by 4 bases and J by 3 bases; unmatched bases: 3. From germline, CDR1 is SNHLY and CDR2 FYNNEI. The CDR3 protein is CASSGTGYYEQYF. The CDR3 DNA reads TGTGCCAGCAGTGGGACAGGCTACTACGAGCAGTACTTC.

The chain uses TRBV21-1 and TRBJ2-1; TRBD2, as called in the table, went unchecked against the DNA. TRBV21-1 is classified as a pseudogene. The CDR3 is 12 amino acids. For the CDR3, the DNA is TGTGCCAGCAGCAATGTTCGGAATGAGCAGTTCTTC. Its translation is CASSNVRNEQFF.

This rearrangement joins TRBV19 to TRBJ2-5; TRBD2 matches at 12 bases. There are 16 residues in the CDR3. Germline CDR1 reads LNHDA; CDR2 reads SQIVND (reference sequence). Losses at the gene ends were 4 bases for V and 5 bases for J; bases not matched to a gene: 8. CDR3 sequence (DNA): TGTGCCAGTAGTACCACAAGACTAGCGGGGGTGGAGACCCAGTACTTC. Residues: CASSTTRLAGVETQYF.

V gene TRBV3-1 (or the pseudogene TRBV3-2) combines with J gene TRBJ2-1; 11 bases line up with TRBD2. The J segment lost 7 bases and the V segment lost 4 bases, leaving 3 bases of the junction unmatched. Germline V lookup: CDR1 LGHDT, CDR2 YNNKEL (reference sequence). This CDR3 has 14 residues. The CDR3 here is CASSLLAGENEQFF. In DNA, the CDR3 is TGTGCCAGCAGCCTACTAGCGGGGGAAAATGAGCAGTTCTTC.

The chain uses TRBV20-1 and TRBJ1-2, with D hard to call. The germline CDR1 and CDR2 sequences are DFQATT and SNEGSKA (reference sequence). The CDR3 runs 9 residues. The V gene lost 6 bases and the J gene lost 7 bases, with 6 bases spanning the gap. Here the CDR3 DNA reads TGCAGTGCCACTCTTGGCTACACCTTC. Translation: CSATLGYTF.

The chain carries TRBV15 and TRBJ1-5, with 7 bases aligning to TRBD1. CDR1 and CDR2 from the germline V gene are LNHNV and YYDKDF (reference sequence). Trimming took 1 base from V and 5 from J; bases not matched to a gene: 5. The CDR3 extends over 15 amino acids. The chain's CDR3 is CATSRAGQVDQPQHF. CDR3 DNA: TGTGCCACCAGCAGAGCCGGACAGGTGGATCAGCCCCAGCATTTT. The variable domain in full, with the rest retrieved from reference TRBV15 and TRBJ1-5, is DAMVIQNPRYQVTQFGKPVTLSCSQTLNHNVMYWYQQKSSQAPKLLFHYYDKDFNNEADTPDNFQSRRPNTSFCFLDIRSPGLGDTAMYLCATSRAGQVDQPQHFGDGTRLSIL.

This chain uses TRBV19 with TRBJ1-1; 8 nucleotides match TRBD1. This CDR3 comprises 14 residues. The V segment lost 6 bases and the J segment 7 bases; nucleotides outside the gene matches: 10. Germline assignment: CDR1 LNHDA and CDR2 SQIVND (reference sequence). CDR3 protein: CASRQVDREDEAFF. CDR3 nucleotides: TGTGCCAGTAGACAGGTGGACAGGGAAGATGAAGCTTTCTTT.